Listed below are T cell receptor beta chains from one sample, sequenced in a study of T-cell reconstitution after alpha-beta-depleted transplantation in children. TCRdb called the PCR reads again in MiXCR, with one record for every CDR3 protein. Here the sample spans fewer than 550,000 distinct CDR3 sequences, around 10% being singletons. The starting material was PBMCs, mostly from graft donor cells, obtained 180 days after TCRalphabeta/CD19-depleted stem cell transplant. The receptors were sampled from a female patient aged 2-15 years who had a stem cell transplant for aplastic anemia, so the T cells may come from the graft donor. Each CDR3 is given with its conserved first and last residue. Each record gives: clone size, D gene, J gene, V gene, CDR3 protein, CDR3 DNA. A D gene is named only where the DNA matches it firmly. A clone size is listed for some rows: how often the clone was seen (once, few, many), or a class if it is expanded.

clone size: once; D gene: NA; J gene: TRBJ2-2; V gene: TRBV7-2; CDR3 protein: CASSLLGDTGELFF; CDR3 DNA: TGTGCCAGCAGCTTACTTGGGGACACCGGGGAGCTGTTTTTT
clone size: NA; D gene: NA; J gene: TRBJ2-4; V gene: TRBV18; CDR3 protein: CASSPADLNIQYF; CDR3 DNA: TGTGCCAGCTCACCAGCAGACCTAAACATTCAGTACTTC
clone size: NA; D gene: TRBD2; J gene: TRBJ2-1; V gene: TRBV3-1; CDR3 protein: CASSPNRGEGEQFF; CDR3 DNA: TGTGCCAGCAGCCCCAACCGGGGGGAGGGTGAGCAGTTCTTC
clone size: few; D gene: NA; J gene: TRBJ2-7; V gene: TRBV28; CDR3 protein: CASSWENAQQYF; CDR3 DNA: TGTGCCAGCAGTTGGGAGAACGCTCAGCAGTACTTC
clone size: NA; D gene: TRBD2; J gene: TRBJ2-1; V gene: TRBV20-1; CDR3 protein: CSASPSGRGTYNERFF; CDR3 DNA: TGCAGTGCTAGCCCTAGCGGGAGGGGAACTTACAATGAGCGGTTCTTC
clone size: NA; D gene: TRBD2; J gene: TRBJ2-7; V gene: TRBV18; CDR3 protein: CASSPSLAVSYEQYF; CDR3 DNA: TGTGCCAGCTCACCCAGTCTAGCGGTCTCTTACGAGCAGTACTTC
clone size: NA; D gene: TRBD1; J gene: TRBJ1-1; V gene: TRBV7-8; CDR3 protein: CASSSSPGTGDTEAFF; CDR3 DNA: TGTGCCAGCAGCTCTAGTCCCGGGACAGGGGACACTGAAGCTTTCTTT
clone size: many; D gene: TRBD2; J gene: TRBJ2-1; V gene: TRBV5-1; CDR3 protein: CASSITSVLYNEQFF; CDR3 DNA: TGCGCCAGCAGCATTACTAGCGTCCTCTACAATGAGCAGTTCTTC
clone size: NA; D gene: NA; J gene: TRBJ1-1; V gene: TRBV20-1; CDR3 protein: CRAEADMNTEAFF; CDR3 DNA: TGCAGGGCCGAGGCAGACATGAACACTGAAGCTTTCTTT
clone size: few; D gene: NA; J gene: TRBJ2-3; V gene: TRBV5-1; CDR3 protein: CASSSLGLGAGAGDTQYF; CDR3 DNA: TGCGCCAGCAGCTCCCTCGGTTTAGGGGCAGGAGCGGGAGATACGCAGTATTTT
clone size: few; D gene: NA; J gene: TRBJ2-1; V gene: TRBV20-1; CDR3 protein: CSVGAPSSYNEQFF; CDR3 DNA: TGCAGTGTAGGTGCACCGAGCTCCTACAATGAGCAGTTCTTC
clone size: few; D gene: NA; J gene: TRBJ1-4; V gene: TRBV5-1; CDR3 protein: CASSFAPRTTNEKLFF; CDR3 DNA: TGCGCCAGCAGCTTCGCGCCAAGAACAACTAATGAAAAACTGTTTTTT
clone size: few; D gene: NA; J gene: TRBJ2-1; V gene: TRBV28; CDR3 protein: CASSFEGNEQFF; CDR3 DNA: TGTGCCAGCAGCTTTGAAGGCAATGAGCAGTTCTTC
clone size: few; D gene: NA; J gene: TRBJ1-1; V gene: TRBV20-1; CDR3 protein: CSARYSRARGAFF; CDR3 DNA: TGCAGTGCTAGATATAGCAGGGCGCGTGGGGCTTTCTTT
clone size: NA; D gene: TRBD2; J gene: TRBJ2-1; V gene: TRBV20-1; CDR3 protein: CSGLKGTSASYNEQFF; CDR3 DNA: TGCAGTGGTTTAAAGGGGACTAGCGCCTCCTACAATGAGCAGTTCTTC
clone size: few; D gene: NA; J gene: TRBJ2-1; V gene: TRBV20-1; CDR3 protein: CSARDGARSYNEQFF; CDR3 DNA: TGCAGTGCTAGAGATGGAGCGCGCTCCTACAATGAGCAGTTCTTC
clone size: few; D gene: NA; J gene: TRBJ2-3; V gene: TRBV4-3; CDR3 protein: CASSQDGPRDRVITDTQYF; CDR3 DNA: TGCGCCAGCAGCCAAGATGGCCCGCGAGACCGAGTAATCACAGATACGCAGTATTTT
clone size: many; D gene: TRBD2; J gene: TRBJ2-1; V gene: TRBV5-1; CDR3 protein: CASSLRLAGEAYNEQFF; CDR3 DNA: TGCGCCAGCAGCTTGAGACTAGCGGGAGAAGCCTACAATGAGCAGTTCTTC
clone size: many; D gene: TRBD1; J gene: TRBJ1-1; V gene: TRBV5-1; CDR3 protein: CASSPLGTGLGTEAFF; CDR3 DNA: TGCGCCAGCAGCCCCCTCGGGACAGGGCTGGGCACTGAAGCTTTCTTT
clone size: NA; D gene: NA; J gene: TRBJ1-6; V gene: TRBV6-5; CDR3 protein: CASSFGVQRESPLHF; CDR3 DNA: TGTGCCAGCAGTTTCGGGGTCCAACGCGAGTCACCCCTCCACTTT
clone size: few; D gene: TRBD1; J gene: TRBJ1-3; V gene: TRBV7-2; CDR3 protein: CASSLWTGVSGNTIYF; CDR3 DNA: TGTGCCAGCAGCTTATGGACAGGGGTCTCTGGAAACACCATATATTTT
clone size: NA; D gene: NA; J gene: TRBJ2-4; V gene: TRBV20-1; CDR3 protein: CSAIDPAGRSGNIQYF; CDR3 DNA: TGCAGTGCTATTGATCCGGCGGGGAGGAGCGGAAACATTCAGTACTTC
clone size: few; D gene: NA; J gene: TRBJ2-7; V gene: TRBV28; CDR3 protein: CASSFKWEWVREQYF; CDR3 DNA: TGTGCCAGCAGTTTCAAGTGGGAGTGGGTCCGCGAGCAGTACTTC
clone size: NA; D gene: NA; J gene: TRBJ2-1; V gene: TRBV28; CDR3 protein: CASRAVNNEQFF; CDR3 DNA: TGTGCCAGCAGGGCAGTTAACAATGAGCAGTTCTTC
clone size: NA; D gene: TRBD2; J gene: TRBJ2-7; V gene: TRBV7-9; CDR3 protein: CASSLFPGGTYEQYF; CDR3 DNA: TGTGCCAGCAGCTTATTCCCGGGAGGCACCTACGAGCAGTACTTC
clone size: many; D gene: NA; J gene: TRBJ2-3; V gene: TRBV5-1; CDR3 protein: CASSRQASTDTQYF; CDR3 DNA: TGCGCCAGCAGCCGACAGGCTAGCACAGATACGCAGTATTTT
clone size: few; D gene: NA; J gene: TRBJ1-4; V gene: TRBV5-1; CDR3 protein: CASSGGRRNEKLFF; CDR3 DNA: TGCGCCAGCAGCGGGGGACGGAGGAATGAAAAACTGTTTTTT
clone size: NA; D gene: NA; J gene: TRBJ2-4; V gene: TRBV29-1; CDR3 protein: CSAMWRGANMQYF; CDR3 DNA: TGCAGCGCGATGTGGAGAGGAGCAAACATGCAGTACTTC
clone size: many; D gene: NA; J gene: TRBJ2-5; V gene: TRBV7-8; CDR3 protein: CASSVNSGALETQYF; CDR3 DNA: TGTGCCAGCAGTGTTAATTCAGGGGCCTTGGAGACCCAGTACTTC
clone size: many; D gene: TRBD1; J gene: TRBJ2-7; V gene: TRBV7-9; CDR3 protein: CASSSTTPGGRYEQYF; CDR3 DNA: TGTGCCAGCAGCTCTACTACCCCAGGGGGCCGCTACGAGCAGTACTTC
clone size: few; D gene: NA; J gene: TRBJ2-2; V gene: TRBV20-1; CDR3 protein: CSAARGTGELFF; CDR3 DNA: TGCAGTGCTGCCAGGGGTACCGGGGAGCTGTTTTTT
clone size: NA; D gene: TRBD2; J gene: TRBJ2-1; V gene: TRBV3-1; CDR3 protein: CASSRLTSGSDNEQFF; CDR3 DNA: TGTGCCAGCAGCCGCTTGACTAGCGGGAGTGATAATGAGCAGTTCTTC
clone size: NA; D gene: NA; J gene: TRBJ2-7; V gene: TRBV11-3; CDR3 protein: CASRIRVLTYEQYF; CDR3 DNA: TGTGCCAGCAGGATCAGGGTCCTAACCTACGAGCAGTACTTC
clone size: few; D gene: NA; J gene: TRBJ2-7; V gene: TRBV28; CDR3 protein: CASSFSEVLRYEQYF; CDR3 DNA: TGTGCCAGCAGTTTTTCGGAGGTCCTTCGCTACGAGCAGTACTTC
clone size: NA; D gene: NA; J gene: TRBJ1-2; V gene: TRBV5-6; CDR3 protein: CASRTEWGVNYGYTF; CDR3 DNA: TGTGCCAGCAGGACTGAGTGGGGAGTCAACTATGGCTACACCTTC
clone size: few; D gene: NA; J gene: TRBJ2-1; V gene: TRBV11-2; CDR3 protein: CASSLVQGHNEQFF; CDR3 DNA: TGTGCCAGCAGCTTAGTACAGGGCCACAATGAGCAGTTCTTC
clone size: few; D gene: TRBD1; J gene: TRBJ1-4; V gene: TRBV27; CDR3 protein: CASSAVGQVLNEKLFF; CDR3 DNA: TGTGCCAGCAGTGCCGTAGGACAGGTTCTTAATGAAAAACTGTTTTTT
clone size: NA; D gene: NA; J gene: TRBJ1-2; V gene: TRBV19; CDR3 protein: CASSIDTLIYGYTF; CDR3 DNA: TGTGCCAGTAGTATCGACACCCTGATCTATGGCTACACCTTC
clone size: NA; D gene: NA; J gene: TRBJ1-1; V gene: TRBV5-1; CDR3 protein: CASSPTGMPMNTEAFF; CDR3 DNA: TGCGCCAGCAGCCCTACGGGGATGCCCATGAACACTGAAGCTTTCTTT
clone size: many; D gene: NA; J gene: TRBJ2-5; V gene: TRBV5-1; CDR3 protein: CASSFQGPQETQYF; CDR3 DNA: TGCGCCAGCAGCTTCCAAGGGCCCCAAGAGACCCAGTACTTC
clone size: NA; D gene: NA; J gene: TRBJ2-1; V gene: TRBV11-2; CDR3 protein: CASSLGFWVADYNEQFF; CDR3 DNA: TGTGCCAGCAGCTTAGGCTTTTGGGTAGCGGATTACAATGAGCAGTTCTTC
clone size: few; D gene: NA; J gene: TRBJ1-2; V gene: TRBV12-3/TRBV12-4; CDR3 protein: CASSLVGTGWGYTF; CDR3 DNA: TGTGCCAGCAGCTTGGTTGGTACCGGTTGGGGCTACACCTTC
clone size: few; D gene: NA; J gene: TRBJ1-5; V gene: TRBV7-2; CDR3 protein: CASSLTMLGINQPQHF; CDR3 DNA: TGTGCCAGCAGCTTAACTATGTTGGGCATCAATCAGCCCCAGCATTTT
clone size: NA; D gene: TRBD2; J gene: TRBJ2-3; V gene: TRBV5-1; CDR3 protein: CASSQPSGATDTQYF; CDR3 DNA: TGCGCCAGCAGCCAACCTAGCGGAGCCACAGATACGCAGTATTTT
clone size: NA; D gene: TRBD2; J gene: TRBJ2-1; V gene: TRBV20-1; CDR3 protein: CSASARTSGDPFSSYNEQFF; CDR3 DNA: TGCAGTGCTAGTGCCCGGACTAGCGGGGACCCCTTCAGCTCCTACAATGAGCAGTTCTTC
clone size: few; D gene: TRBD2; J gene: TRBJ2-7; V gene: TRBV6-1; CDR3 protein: CASSRGGAGETGEQYF; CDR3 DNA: TGTGCCAGCAGCCGAGGAGGGGCGGGAGAAACTGGCGAGCAGTACTTC